The TCR beta chain under discussion was sequenced for a study of shared clonotypes between healthy human individuals. This CDR3 is built from 20 residues. Germline values: CDR1 ENHRY, CDR2 SYGVKD. Losses at the gene ends were 2 bases for V and 1 base for J; bases not matched to a gene: 18. Per the study methods: Junction-only sequences produced by ImmunoSEQ had no quality scores, so filtering differed. Profiling relied on immunoSEQ multiplex PCR, and the TCRdb table lists in-frame clones only, not all of them. The V and J calls and clone size come from that table; D and trimming were worked out from the DNA. This table holds over a million clones, about 96% found once. On this clone itself: Its antigen is currently unknown.

Overall study findings and caveats: Clonotype sharing among donors likely depends on sequencing depth. Among the subsets, naive ones generally showed larger estimated richness than memory ones. Sorted-subset samples were not fully sequenced, rarefaction indicated.

This receptor was identified in a man aged 30 to 39 in good health. Material for sequencing was naive CD4+ T cells sorted from blood. Subset given: CD45RA+ positively selected. The chain couples TRBV10-3 to TRBJ1-1, with TRBD1 matching over 8 bases. The CDR3 region is CAISEMRQGRIGVGNTEAFF. The CDR3 region has the DNA TGTGCCATCAGTGAGATGAGACAGGGGAGGATTGGGGTAGGGAACACTGAAGCTTTCTTT.